A selection of T cell receptor beta chains follows, all from one sample in a study of cytomegalovirus exposure and HLA in healthy donors. TCRdb's table, derived via immunoSEQ multiplex PCR, lists solely in-frame clones and lacks some. This table holds roughly 120,000 clones, 80% found once. The sequencing input was PBMCs. These receptors came from a male donor in good health and CMV-seronegative. Each CDR3 is given with its conserved first and last residue.

v_call: TRBV6-8
j_call: TRBJ1-5
cdr3_aa: CASSYGAAYGNQPQHF

v_call: TRBV6-1
j_call: TRBJ1-6
cdr3_aa: CASSESYGQGIVRNSPLHF

v_call: TRBV27
j_call: TRBJ2-1
cdr3_aa: CASRTGQAGYNEQFF

v_call: TRBV6-1
j_call: TRBJ2-7
cdr3_aa: CASSEKGIVYEQYF

v_call: TRBV6-4
j_call: TRBJ2-1
cdr3_aa: CASSEYYNEQFF

v_call: TRBV5-6
j_call: TRBJ1-1
cdr3_aa: CASSPAPEGPEAFF

v_call: TRBV30
j_call: TRBJ2-3
cdr3_aa: CAWSVLAGGLGVDTQYF

v_call: TRBV9
j_call: TRBJ1-1
cdr3_aa: CASSTRVEGMNTEAFF

v_call: TRBV5-6
j_call: TRBJ2-7
cdr3_aa: CASSEGLADEQYF

v_call: TRBV10-3
j_call: TRBJ1-3
cdr3_aa: CAISGTGAAGNTIYF

v_call: TRBV10-2
j_call: TRBJ2-3
cdr3_aa: CASSLSGRADTQYF

v_call: TRBV27
j_call: TRBJ2-5
cdr3_aa: CASAPGTAPETQYF

v_call: TRBV25-1
j_call: TRBJ2-7
cdr3_aa: CASSETGTVYEQYF

v_call: TRBV28
j_call: TRBJ2-7
cdr3_aa: CASSPQRDFSYEQYF

v_call: TRBV5-1
j_call: TRBJ2-5
cdr3_aa: CASSPRFWETQYF

v_call: TRBV7-9
j_call: TRBJ1-2
cdr3_aa: CASSIDSYGYTF